One and the same sample provided the 15 T cell receptor beta chains below, sequenced in a study of T cell repertoires in ileal Crohn's disease. The protocol was immunoSEQ multiplex PCR, while the TCRdb copy is restricted to in-frame clones and leaves out a portion. The table lists under 12,000 clones, 75% to 85% of them singletons, with approximately 7% in the top ten. Time point in this sample: neoterminal ileum biopsy at postoperative endoscopy, about 6 months after surgery. Sequencing was done on a sample of ileal tissue. The receptors originated from an adult with Crohn's disease.

This chain connects TRBV6-6 to TRBJ2-7; TRBD1 matches at 9 bases. The CDR3 covers 15 residues. With V trimmed by 9 bases and J by 2 bases, 11 bases remained unmatched. Germline V CDR1 and CDR2: MNHNY, SVGAGI (reference sequence). The CDR3 bases are TGTGCCAGGACCGAGAGGGACAGGGTCCCCTACGAGCAGTACTTC. The encoded protein is CARTERDRVPYEQYF.

This chain links TRBV5-6 with TRBJ2-7; 11 bases map to TRBD2. CDR3 size: 15 residues. Germline lookup yields CDR1 SGHDT and CDR2 YYEEEE. V was clipped by 4 bases and J by 4 bases; unmatched bases: 7. The CDR3 loop reads CASSVSGGAHYEQYF. The CDR3 region has the DNA TGTGCCAGCAGCGTTAGCGGGGGGGCCCATTACGAGCAGTACTTC. The full variable domain, with the rest looked up from reference TRBV5-6 and TRBJ2-7, is DAGVTQSPTHLIKTRGQQVTLRCSPKSGHDTVSWYQQALGQGPQFIFQYYEEEERQRGNFPDRFSGHQFPNYSSELNVNALLLGDSALYLCASSVSGGAHYEQYFGPGTRLTVT.

The V and J genes are TRBV10-2 and TRBJ1-4; the match to TRBD1 covers 8 bases. Trimming took 6 bases from V and 4 from J; bases not matched to a gene: 4. Germline CDR1 is WSHSY and CDR2 is SAAADI. This CDR3 comprises 14 residues. CDR3 DNA: TGCGCCAGCAGGACAGGGGTCCTTAATGAAAAACTGTTTTTT. It translates to CASRTGVLNEKLFF.

This chain connects TRBV9 to TRBJ1-6; TRBD1 matches 7 bases. Germline V gives CDR1 SGDLS, CDR2 YYNGEE. The length of the CDR3 is 14 residues. The ends lost 4 bases at V and 7 bases at J; junction bases unmatched: 5. Written as DNA, the CDR3 is TGTGCCAGCAGCAAGGACAGGTTAAATTCACCCCTCCACTTT. Encoded protein: CASSKDRLNSPLHF.

A few counts support this clone. The chain uses TRBV2 and TRBJ1-1; D is uncertain. This CDR3 contains 13 residues. Trimming stripped 6 bases from V and 3 bases from J, with 11 bases between. Germline lookup yields CDR1 SNHLY and CDR2 FYNNEI. The CDR3 loop is CASRSPPDTEAFF. The CDR3 bases are TGTGCCAGCAGGTCTCCCCCGGACACTGAAGCTTTCTTT.

The chain carries TRBV5-1 and TRBJ2-5; D ambiguous. V lost 0 bases and J 5 bases, leaving 8 bases between the germline ends. This CDR3 spans 13 amino acids. Looked up from germline, CDR1 is SGHRS and CDR2 is YFSETQ. The DNA of the CDR3 is TGCGCCAGCAGCTTGGCTGCGCGCGAGACCCAGTACTTC. Translating it yields CASSLAARETQYF.

The chain uses TRBV18 and TRBJ1-4, with D maybe TRBD1 (5 bases). Trimming took 1 base from V and 7 from J, leaving 13 bases between them. The germline CDR1 and CDR2 sequences are KGHSH and LQKENI. The CDR3 loop spans 15 amino acids. CDR3 residues: CASSPQETVGEKLFF. The CDR3 bases are TGTGCCAGCTCACCACAGGAGACAGTAGGTGAAAAACTGTTTTTT.

This clone was counted a few times. The chain employs TRBV7-9 and TRBJ1-1, with D unresolved. Trimming cost V 2 bases and J 6 bases, with 16 bases left between them. Germline V gives CDR1 SEHNR, CDR2 FQNEAQ (reference sequence). This CDR3 spans 15 amino acids. The CDR3 nucleotides read TGTGCCAGCAGCTTATGGAAGGGTTGGGAGGCTGAAGCTTTCTTT. Translation: CASSLWKGWEAEAFF.

This clone has only a few counts. The chain recombines TRBV29-1 with TRBJ1-1; D not certain. There are 12 residues in the CDR3. Germline V CDR1 and CDR2: SQVTM, ANQGSEA. Written as DNA, the CDR3 is TGCACATCGACAATCGGAAACACTGAAGCTTTCTTT. Its protein product is CTSTIGNTEAFF.

This clone was seen more than once but under ten times. This sequence joins TRBV29-1 and TRBJ1-5; D possibly corresponds to TRBD1 (5 bases). The germline V gene encodes CDR1 SQVTM and CDR2 ANQGSEA. The CDR3 is made up of 13 amino acids. V lost 4 bases and J 4 bases, leaving 11 bases between the germline ends. CDR3 sequence reads: CSVGWGRNQPQHF. In nucleotides, the CDR3 is TGCAGCGTTGGGTGGGGCAGAAATCAGCCCCAGCATTTT.

This chain connects TRBV6-1 to TRBJ1-5; D ambiguous. The CDR3 contains 14 residues. Germline CDR1 reads MNHNS; CDR2 reads SASEGT. V was trimmed by 10 bases and J by 2 bases, leaving 15 bases between them. In DNA form, the CDR3 reads TGTGCCATTAAGGCCCCAGGTGGCAATCAGCCCCAGCATTTT. It yields the protein CAIKAPGGNQPQHF.

The gene calls are TRBV6-1 and TRBJ2-7, with 7 bases identical to TRBD2. V lost 2 bases and J lost 1; bases outside the gene matches: 5. This CDR3 contains 15 residues. The V gene's germline CDR1 is MNHNS and CDR2 SASEGT. The CDR3 is CASSERGEGSYEQYF. The CDR3, as DNA: TGTGCCAGCAGTGAACGGGGGGAGGGATCCTACGAGCAGTACTTC.

The V call is TRBV18, the J call TRBJ1-2; no firm D call. Trimming left V 2 bases short and J 0 bases short, with 13 bases between. The CDR3 is 16 amino acids. Per the germline V gene, CDR1 is KGHSH and CDR2 is LQKENI. This CDR3 reads CASSPGPTQANYGYTF. As DNA, the CDR3 is TGTGCCAGCTCACCAGGTCCGACACAAGCTAACTATGGCTACACCTTC.

This clone was observed a few times. The chain recombines TRBV2 with TRBJ1-5, with D perhaps TRBD1 (5 bases). Trimming took 0 bases from V and 6 from J, leaving 9 bases between them. CDR1 and CDR2 (germline): SNHLY, FYNNEI. The CDR3 runs 14 residues. CDR3 nucleotides: TGTGCCAGCAGTGAAGCGACAAGGGGTCAGCCCCAGCATTTT. It is translated as CASSEATRGQPQHF.

The chain uses TRBV19 and TRBJ1-1; D unclear. Trimming pared 3 bases from V and 6 bases from J, leaving 14 bases between. Germline V lookup: CDR1 LNHDA, CDR2 SQIVND (reference sequence). The CDR3 loop spans 14 amino acids. The CDR3 loop is CASSIGVVSAEAFF. For the CDR3, the DNA is TGTGCCAGTAGTATCGGTGTCGTATCGGCTGAAGCTTTCTTT.